The entry below gives a single TCR beta chain sequence along with its context. The CDR3 is 15 residues long. The germline V gene has CDR1 LNHDA and CDR2 SQIVND (reference sequence). Unmatched junction bases numbered 5, after V lost 1 base and J lost 4 bases. This entry comes from a study of blood T cell repertoires in COVID-19. Only in-frame clones appear in the TCRdb table, and some are missing; sequencing was by immunoSEQ multiplex PCR. The sample records 180,000 or so clones, approximately 85% being singletons. The source material was peripheral blood. V gene TRBV19 combines with J gene TRBJ1-2, with TRBD1 matching 8 bases. This sequence was found in a woman older than 75 with acute or convalescent COVID-19. Here the CDR3 reads CASSIVSGGSYGYTF. The CDR3 DNA reads as TGTGCCAGTAGTATAGTGTCAGGGGGCAGCTATGGCTACACCTTC.